This T cell receptor (beta chain) originates from a study of blood T cell repertoires in COVID-19. For the study at large: Nucleic acid was either cDNA or gDNA, and it came from T cells, B-cell-depleted T cells, or PBMCs.

The CDR3 covers 17 residues. Germline CDR1 and CDR2: LGHDT and YNNKEL (reference sequence). The ends lost 0 bases at V and 1 base at J; junction bases unmatched: 7. Per the original data handling: Using reference gene primer amplification, nucleated cell counts were estimated. The table came from immunoSEQ multiplex PCR; TCRdb's copy has only in-frame clones and leaves some out. V, J and clone size reflect that table, while D and trimming were determined from the DNA. The sample has approximately 300,000 clones; over 80% are singletons. Seattle cases were enrolled at active infection and followed longitudinally.

This clonotype was sampled from a woman aged 45 to 65 with COVID-19, enrolled during active disease. Sequencing was carried out using peripheral blood. The chain has TRBV3-1 (or the pseudogene TRBV3-2) and TRBJ2-3; 7 nucleotides agree with TRBD2. CDR3 in DNA: TGTGCCAGCAGCCAAGAATGGGCTAGCGGACGCACAGATACGCAGTATTTT. Translation gives CASSQEWASGRTDTQYF.